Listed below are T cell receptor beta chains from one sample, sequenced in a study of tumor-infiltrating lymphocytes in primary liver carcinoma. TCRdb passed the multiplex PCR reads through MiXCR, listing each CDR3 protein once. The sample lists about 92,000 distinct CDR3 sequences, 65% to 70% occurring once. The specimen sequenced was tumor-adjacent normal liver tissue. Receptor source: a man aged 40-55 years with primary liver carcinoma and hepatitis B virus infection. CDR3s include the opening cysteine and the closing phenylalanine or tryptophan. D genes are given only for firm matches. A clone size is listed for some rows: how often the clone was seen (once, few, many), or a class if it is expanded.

CASSQDSGGSSPAKYIQYF,TGCGCCAGCAGTCAAGATTCGGGGGGGAGTAGCCCTGCCAAATACATTCAGTACTTC,TRBV4-1,TRBD2,TRBJ2-4,.
CASSSGLTGDGETQYF,TGCGCCAGCAGCTCAGGCCTGACAGGGGACGGAGAGACCCAGTACTTC,TRBV11-2,TRBD1,TRBJ2-5,.
CSAHPSGGTDTQYF,TGCAGTGCTCACCCTAGCGGGGGCACAGATACGCAGTATTTT,TRBV20-1,TRBD2,TRBJ2-3,.
CAGSLEVGGQTGELFF,TGTGCCGGCAGCTTAGAAGTTGGGGGCCAGACCGGGGAGCTGTTTTTT,TRBV11-2,.,TRBJ2-2,.
CASSLETRGDTEAFF,TGCGCCAGCAGCTTGGAGACCAGGGGCGACACGGAAGCTTTCTTT,TRBV5-1,.,TRBJ1-1,.
CTSSYAGPWDEAEAFF,TGTACCAGCAGTTACGCGGGACCCTGGGATGAGGCTGAAGCTTTCTTT,TRBV6-5,.,TRBJ1-1,.
CASSLDGISHKEQFF,TGTGCCAGCAGCTTAGACGGGATTTCACACAAAGAGCAGTTCTTC,TRBV11-2,.,TRBJ2-1,.
CASSQGAGTEAFF,TGTGCCAGCAGCCAGGGGGCCGGCACTGAAGCTTTCTTT,TRBV7-9,TRBD1,TRBJ1-1,few
CNVVTRAANYGYTF,TGCAACGTTGTAACCAGGGCGGCTAACTATGGCTACACCTTC,TRBV29-1,.,TRBJ1-2,.
CASSLTGGITYMQYF,TGTGCCAGCAGTTTGACAGGGGGCATTACATATATGCAGTATTTT,TRBV12-3/TRBV12-4,TRBD1,TRBJ2-3,.
CASSLDGGSYEQYF,TGTGCCAGCAGCTTAGATGGCGGTTCCTACGAGCAGTACTTC,TRBV11-2,.,TRBJ2-7,.
CASRLDSVAGGLSGANVLTF,TGTGCCAGTAGATTAGATTCGGTAGCGGGAGGCCTCTCTGGGGCCAACGTCCTGACTTTC,TRBV11-2,TRBD2,TRBJ2-6,.
CTSSTRTGIDETQYF,TGTACCAGCAGCACGAGAACAGGGATAGACGAGACCCAGTACTTC,TRBV11-2,.,TRBJ2-5,once
CATHDPGGEETQYF,TGTGCCACCCACGATCCAGGGGGCGAAGAGACCCAGTACTTC,TRBV10-3,TRBD1,TRBJ2-5,many
CASSYRNGTDTQYF,TGTGCCAGCAGTTACCGGAATGGAACAGATACGCAGTATTTT,TRBV6-2/TRBV6-3,.,TRBJ2-3,.
CSVEALQGYGYTF,TGCAGCGTTGAGGCCCTACAAGGCTATGGCTACACCTTC,TRBV29-1,.,TRBJ1-2,many
CASSSTTPSNTDTQYF,TGTGCCAGCAGCTCCACTACACCATCTAACACAGATACGCAGTATTTT,TRBV5-4,.,TRBJ2-3,many
CASGWGTSGRRETQYF,TGTGCCAGCGGCTGGGGGACTAGCGGGAGGAGGGAGACCCAGTACTTC,TRBV5-4,TRBD2,TRBJ2-5,.
CASSVRQGPTDTQYF,TGTGCCAGCAGCGTGCGGCAGGGGCCCACAGATACGCAGTATTTT,TRBV28,.,TRBJ2-3,.
CASTSQPSRAEAFF,TGTGCCAGCACATCCCAACCGAGTCGGGCTGAAGCTTTCTTT,TRBV5-4,.,TRBJ1-1,many
CASSQGGLAGHGTSTDTQYF,TGTGCCAGCAGCCAAGGAGGGCTAGCGGGACATGGGACTAGCACAGATACGCAGTATTTT,TRBV4-2,TRBD2,TRBJ2-3,.
CASSLGLFTGVATDAHYF,TGTGCCAGCAGCTTAGGTCTTTTCACGGGGGTCGCCACAGATGCGCATTATTTT,TRBV11-2,.,TRBJ2-3,.
CASSFLMLPWGANTEAFF,TGTGCCAGCAGTTTCCTTATGCTCCCGTGGGGGGCAAACACTGAAGCTTTCTTT,TRBV28,.,TRBJ1-1,.
CASNPGPNNEEFF,TGTGCCAGCAATCCGGGGCCTAACAATGAGGAGTTCTTC,TRBV12-3/TRBV12-4,.,TRBJ2-1,.
CASSLGPWREEADTQCF,TGTGCCAGCAGCTTAGGGCCGTGGCGGGAGGAGGCAGATACTCAGTGTTTT,TRBV11-2,TRBD2,TRBJ2-3,.
CRVEDGTNIEQFF,TGCAGGGTTGAAGATGGGACTAATATTGAGCAGTTCTTC,TRBV29-1,TRBD2,TRBJ2-1,.
CSVNPLRGNTEAFF,TGCAGCGTGAACCCTCTGAGGGGGAACACTGAAGCTTTCTTT,TRBV29-1,.,TRBJ1-1,many
CSVDLPSGSLGTDTQYF,TGCAGCGTTGATTTGCCTAGCGGGAGTTTAGGGACAGATACGCAGTATTTT,TRBV29-1,TRBD2,TRBJ2-3,many
CASSRGSLADTQYF,TGTGCCAGCAGCCGGGGGAGTCTAGCAGATACGCAGTATTTT,TRBV5-4,.,TRBJ2-3,many
CASSLDIDTQYF,TGTGCTAGCAGCTTGGACATAGATACGCAGTATTTT,TRBV11-3,.,TRBJ2-3,few
CANSPERAITGELFF,TGTGCCAACAGCCCGGAGCGCGCGATCACCGGGGAGCTGTTTTTT,TRBV11-2,.,TRBJ2-2,.
CASSPDSRTQYF,TGTGCCAGCAGCCCTGACAGTAGGACCCAGTACTTC,TRBV9,.,TRBJ2-5,many
CASIRDQIEKLFF,TGTGCCAGCATACGTGATCAGATCGAAAAACTGTTTTTT,TRBV11-2,.,TRBJ1-4,.
CAWSEGRSPLHF,TGTGCCTGGAGTGAGGGGCGGTCACCCCTCCACTTT,TRBV30,.,TRBJ1-6,many
CASSSGVQTQYF,TGTGCCAGCAGCTCGGGGGTCCAGACCCAGTACTTC,TRBV11-2,.,TRBJ2-5,.
CASSEIGGSNQSQHF,TGTGCCAGCAGCGAGATAGGGGGGAGCAATCAGTCCCAGCATTTT,TRBV11-2,.,TRBJ1-5,.
CASSYYLPGQGLNEQFF,TGTGCCAGCAGTTACTATCTCCCGGGACAGGGGTTGAATGAGCAGTTCTTC,TRBV6-5,TRBD1,TRBJ2-1,.
CASRGTSDFNEQFF,TGTGCCAGCAGAGGGACTAGCGATTTTAATGAGCAGTTCTTC,TRBV6-2/TRBV6-3,TRBD2,TRBJ2-1,many
CASRPQPTGATEAFF,TGTGCCAGCAGACCCCAGCCCACCGGGGCGACTGAAGCTTTCTTT,TRBV5-5,.,TRBJ1-1,.
CASSLGDYTETFF,TGTGCCAGCAGCTTGGGAGATTACACTGAAACTTTCTTT,TRBV5-5,.,TRBJ1-1,.
CASSLTDNEQFF,TGTGCCAGCAGTTTGACAGATAATGAGCAGTTCTTC,TRBV12-3/TRBV12-4,.,TRBJ2-1,many
CASSLRPSGRIYEQFF,TGTGCTAGCAGCTTGCGCCCCAGCGGTAGGATCTATGAGCAGTTCTTC,TRBV11-2,.,TRBJ2-1,.
CASSLGGQGGYEQYF,TGTGCCAGCAGCTTAGGGGGACAGGGGGGCTACGAGCAGTACTTC,TRBV7-9,TRBD1,TRBJ2-7,.
CASSHRTDTQYF,TGTGCCAGCTCGCACCGCACAGATACGCAGTATTTT,TRBV18,.,TRBJ2-3,.
CVSSQTPPGDTQYF,TGTGTCAGCAGTCAAACACCCCCAGGAGATACGCAGTATTTT,TRBV2,.,TRBJ2-3,.